The 29 T cell receptor beta chains presented below share a single source sample, sequenced in a study of siplizumab effects on memory and regulatory T cells. Assay used: immunoSEQ multiplex PCR; TCRdb lists only in-frame clones, some missing. Counted here are about 50,000 clones, more than 75% occurring once; the ten biggest clones make up roughly 0.35%. Sample: naive CD8+ T cells sorted from blood. The origin of the receptors is a human donor in good health.

V and J are TRBV4-1 and TRBJ2-7; no firm D call. CDR3 length: 13 residues. In germline, CDR1 is MGHRA, CDR2 YSYEKL. Trimming removed 1 base at V and 9 bases at J, with 13 bases between. For the CDR3, the DNA is TGCGCCAGCAGCCAAGTATCCGAATCCGGGCAGTACTTC. Protein product: CASSQVSESGQYF.

The chain joins TRBV4-2 to TRBJ2-7; 7 bases map to TRBD1. Germline V gene sequence: CDR1 LGHNA, CDR2 YNFKEQ. V dropped 1 base and J dropped 4; count of bases not matched to a gene: 4. The CDR3 covers 14 residues. Written as DNA, the CDR3 is TGTGCCAGCAGCCAAGCCGACAGGGTGTACGAGCAGTACTTC. Protein product: CASSQADRVYEQYF.

The rearrangement uses TRBV4-2 and TRBJ2-7, with 9 positions matching TRBD2. CDR3 length equals 16 residues. The junction had 8 bases not matched to a gene; V was cut back by 5 bases and J by 0 bases. Germline lookup yields CDR1 LGHNA and CDR2 YNFKEQ. This chain's CDR3 is CASSWRAGGSSYEQYF. The DNA of the CDR3 is TGTGCCAGCAGCTGGAGAGCGGGGGGAAGCTCCTACGAGCAGTACTTC.

The chain has TRBV10-3 and TRBJ2-7; 8 nucleotides match TRBD1. J was trimmed by 2 bases and V by 0 bases; bases with no gene match: 3. In germline, CDR1 is ENHRY, CDR2 SYGVKD. This CDR3 is 15 amino acids long. The CDR3 sequence: CAISESETGAYEQYF. The CDR3 nucleotides are TGTGCCATCAGTGAGTCGGAGACAGGGGCCTACGAGCAGTACTTC.

This clone appeared once. This chain joins TRBV15 and TRBJ2-3, with D tentatively TRBD2 (7 bases). Germline assignment: CDR1 LNHNV and CDR2 YYDKDF (reference sequence). The CDR3 spans 15 residues. V lost 4 bases, J lost 6 bases, and 17 bases lay in between. The CDR3 DNA is TGTGCCACCAGCACCCGACAGGAACTAGCGGATACGCAGTATTTT. It codes for CATSTRQELADTQYF.

This chain uses TRBV6-1 with TRBJ1-2; a weak D match, TRBD1 (6 bases). Germline V gene sequence: CDR1 MNHNS, CDR2 SASEGT. The CDR3 is made up of 15 amino acids. Trimming stripped 6 bases from V and 2 bases from J, with 16 bases between. The CDR3 spells CASSTTAGQNYGYTF. CDR3 bases: TGTGCCAGCAGCACCACCGCGGGACAAAACTATGGCTACACCTTC.

J is TRBJ2-7 and V is TRBV11-2; D gene unclear. Trimming shortened V by 4 bases and J by 0 bases, and 13 bases separated the two germline ends. The CDR3 consists of 15 residues. Germline values: CDR1 SGHAT, CDR2 FQNNGV. CDR3: CASSSRLMSSYEQYF. In nucleotides, the CDR3 is TGTGCCAGCAGCTCTCGACTGATGAGCTCCTACGAGCAGTACTTC.

This rearrangement joins TRBV5-4 to TRBJ2-7, with a weak D call TRBD2 (5 bases). Germline V lookup: CDR1 SGHNT, CDR2 YYREEE (reference sequence). The CDR3 contains 15 residues. V lost 4 bases and J lost 2, with 16 bases in between. The CDR3 loop reads CASSPPGGIPYEQYF. For the CDR3, the DNA is TGTGCCAGCAGCCCCCCTGGAGGAATACCCTACGAGCAGTACTTC. Full variable domain (missing parts from reference TRBV5-4 and TRBJ2-7): ETGVTQSPTHLIKTRGQQVTLRCSSQSGHNTVSWYQQALGQGPQFIFQYYREEENGRGNFPPRFSGLQFPNYSSELNVNALELDDSALYLCASSPPGGIPYEQYFGPGTRLTVT.

The rearrangement links TRBV13 to TRBJ2-3, with 10 bases lining up with TRBD1. The CDR3 is 17 amino acids. Germline lookup yields CDR1 PRHDT and CDR2 FYEKMQ (reference sequence). V was clipped by 2 bases and J by 6 bases; unmatched bases: 11. The DNA of the CDR3 is TGTGCCAGCAGCTTATCCCCCGGGACAGGGGTGGATGATACGCAGTATTTT. It specifies CASSLSPGTGVDDTQYF.

The chain recombines TRBV5-1 with TRBJ2-7; 8 nucleotides align to TRBD1. Germline V gene sequence: CDR1 SGHRS, CDR2 YFSETQ. CDR3 length: 15 residues. Trimming removed 4 bases from V and 2 bases from J; junction bases left unmatched: 8. CDR3 coding DNA: TGCGCCAGCAGCGGCCCGGGACAGGAGCCCTACGAGCAGTACTTC. Translated, it gives CASSGPGQEPYEQYF.

The chain combines TRBV30 with TRBJ1-5; perhaps TRBD1 as D (5 bases). This CDR3 spans 14 amino acids. CDR1 GTSNPN and CDR2 SVGIG come from the germline V gene (reference sequence). Trimming removed 0 bases at V and 6 bases at J, with 12 bases between. CDR3 sequence (DNA): TGTGCCTGGAGTGTAATGCCGGGGGGTCAGCCCCAGCATTTT. As protein: CAWSVMPGGQPQHF.

This clone has a single count. The chain recombines TRBV27 with TRBJ1-6; D not resolved. CDR3 length equals 14 residues. Germline-derived CDR1 and CDR2 are MNHEY and SMNVEV (reference sequence). V was trimmed by 2 bases and J by 5 bases, leaving 7 bases between them. CDR3 sequence reads: CASSLVSNNSPLHF. DNA of the CDR3: TGTGCCAGCAGTTTAGTTAGTAATAATTCACCCCTCCACTTT.

In this sample, this clone turned up once. The chain couples TRBV9 to TRBJ2-7; 10 nucleotides line up with TRBD2. V shed 0 bases and J 5 bases; nucleotides not matched to a gene: 5. Looked up from germline, CDR1 is SGDLS and CDR2 is YYNGEE. There are 15 residues in the CDR3. CDR3 coding DNA: TGTGCCAGCAGCGTAGCCCTAGCGGGAGTTCACGAGCAGTACTTC. Translated: CASSVALAGVHEQYF.

Only one count was recorded for this clone. The chain combines TRBV29-1 with TRBJ2-1; D not resolved. Germline V gives CDR1 SQVTM, CDR2 ANQGSEA. The length of the CDR3 is 15 residues. The CDR3 DNA is TGCAGTGTCCCCCCGACGGCGAGCTCCTACAATGAGCAGTTCTTC. This codes for CSVPPTASSYNEQFF.

The chain combines TRBV2 with TRBJ1-1; 7 bases are a match to TRBD1. This CDR3 is 14 amino acids long. Germline loops: CDR1 SNHLY, CDR2 FYNNEI. Trimming removed 4 bases from V and 3 bases from J; junction bases left unmatched: 5. The CDR3 DNA reads TGTGCCAGCAGTGGCAGGGGGTGGGACACTGAAGCTTTCTTT. It codes for CASSGRGWDTEAFF.

The V and J genes are TRBV10-2 and TRBJ2-3; no clear D. The CDR3 loop spans 15 amino acids. Germline V gene sequence: CDR1 WSHSY, CDR2 SAAADI. The germline V and J ends were trimmed by 3 bases and 0 bases, with 10 bases remaining between them. In nucleotides, the CDR3 is TGCGCCAGCAGTGATACCGTAACTAGCACAGATACGCAGTATTTT. Its protein is CASSDTVTSTDTQYF.

CDR3 bases: TGCGCCAGCAGCTTGGTTATAAACTCCTACAATGAGCAGTTCTTC. Amino acid sequence: CASSLVINSYNEQFF. The chain employs TRBV5-1 and TRBJ2-1; D unclear. This CDR3 has 15 amino acids. Germline V lookup: CDR1 SGHRS, CDR2 YFSETQ. The ends were cut back, 0 bases at V and 0 bases at J, with 7 bases in the middle.

V gene TRBV9 combines with J gene TRBJ2-3; perhaps TRBD1 as D (6 bases). The germline V gene encodes CDR1 SGDLS and CDR2 YYNGEE. The CDR3 totals 14 residues. The V gene lost 5 bases and the J gene lost 5 bases, with 15 bases spanning the gap. The CDR3 DNA sequence: TGTGCCAGCAGTAATGACAGGAATTTAGATACGCAGTATTTT. Its protein product is CASSNDRNLDTQYF.

The rearrangement joins TRBV30 to TRBJ2-3; D uncertain. Trimming left V 1 base short and J 4 bases short, with 18 bases between. The V gene's germline CDR1 is GTSNPN and CDR2 SVGIG (reference sequence). The CDR3 has 16 amino acids. The DNA of the CDR3 is TGTGCCTGGAGTGGGGTGATGCCAAAGGGCCCAGATACGCAGTATTTT. It encodes CAWSGVMPKGPDTQYF.

The chain is built from TRBV30 and TRBJ1-1; tentative D call: TRBD1 (6 bases). In germline, CDR1 is GTSNPN, CDR2 SVGIG (reference sequence). V lost 3 bases and J 6 bases, leaving 17 bases between the germline ends. The CDR3 has 14 residues. CDR3 nucleotides: TGTGCCTGGAGCACAGAAAGGGGGGCGGCTGAAGCTTTCTTT. The encoded protein is CAWSTERGAAEAFF.

This clone has more than one count but fewer than ten. J is TRBJ1-5 and V is TRBV12-5; a weak D match, TRBD1 (6 bases). CDR3 length equals 15 residues. The germline V gene has CDR1 LGHNT and CDR2 FRNRAP. Trimming pared 5 bases from V and 0 bases from J, leaving 11 bases between. The CDR3 is CASGEGTISNQPQHF. CDR3 DNA sequence: TGTGCTAGTGGTGAGGGGACAATTAGCAATCAGCCCCAGCATTTT.

Remarks on this clone: One junction end disagrees with the germline gene, perhaps due to a read error. The CDR3 reads CASSVSSGVNVLTF. In DNA, the CDR3 is TGTGCCAGCAGCGTAAGCTCAGGGGTCAACGTCCTGACTTTC. The chain joins TRBV9 to TRBJ2-6; weak D call: TRBD1 (6 bases). This CDR3 comprises 14 residues. CDR1 and CDR2 (germline): SGDLS, YYNGEE.

This clone showed up just once. V is TRBV25-1 and J is TRBJ2-1; D gene unclear. V shed 3 bases and J shed 9 bases, with 12 bases lying between them. Germline CDR1 and CDR2: MGHDK and SYGVNS. CDR3 length equals 13 residues. The CDR3 bases are TGTGCCAGCAGTGAGCTAGTGTCGGGTGAGCAGTTCTTC. This codes for CASSELVSGEQFF. The whole variable domain, remainder taken from reference TRBV25-1 and TRBJ2-1, is EADIYQTPRYLVIGTGKKITLECSQTMGHDKMYWYQQDPGMELHLIHYSYGVNSTEKGDLSSESTVSRIRTEHFPLTLESARPSHTSQYLCASSELVSGEQFFGPGTRLTVL.

Remarks on this clone: At one boundary the junction diverges from the germline segment, which might be a read error. The rearrangement links TRBV7-7 to TRBJ2-1, with 11 bases that match TRBD2. Germline CDR1 is SSHAT and CDR2 is FNYEAQ (reference sequence). The CDR3 has 15 residues. CDR3 residues: CASSDSGRAYNEQFF. CDR3 DNA: TGTGCTAGCAGCGATAGCGGGAGGGCCTACAATGAGCAGTTCTTC.

The J gene is TRBJ2-7, the V gene TRBV15, with 7 nucleotides matching TRBD1. The CDR3 sequence is 15 residues long. The germline V gene has CDR1 LNHNV and CDR2 YYDKDF (reference sequence). Losses at the gene ends were 2 bases for V and 5 bases for J; bases not matched to a gene: 9. The CDR3 nucleotides read TGTGCCACCAGCAGACTTCGGACAGGAGGCGACGAGCAGTACTTC. Amino acids: CATSRLRTGGDEQYF.

This chain joins TRBV29-1 and TRBJ1-2, with a possible D match to TRBD1 (5 bases). The CDR3 spans 15 residues. Trimming cost V 8 bases and J 8 bases, with 27 bases left between them. Germline loops: CDR1 SQVTM, CDR2 ANQGSEA. DNA for the CDR3: TGCAGCTCCTCAGGCTCGACGGGGCACCGGGGAGGCTACACCTTC. Translated, it gives CSSSGSTGHRGGYTF.

The J gene is TRBJ2-7, the V gene TRBV14, with 7 bases matching TRBD1. Germline values: CDR1 SGHDN, CDR2 FVKESK. Unmatched junction bases numbered 1, after V lost 4 bases and J lost 1 base. The CDR3 contains 13 residues. CDR3 bases: TGTGCCAGCAGCCCGGGACAGTCCTACGAGCAGTACTTC. It yields the protein CASSPGQSYEQYF. Full variable domain (outside the CDR3, taken from reference TRBV14 and TRBJ2-7): EAGVTQFPSHSVIEKGQTVTLRCDPISGHDNLYWYRRVMGKEIKFLLHFVKESKQDESGMPNNRFLAERTGGTYSTLKVQPAELEDSGVYFCASSPGQSYEQYFGPGTRLTVT.

As DNA, the CDR3 is TGTGCCAGCAGCTTAGCGGTTGGGGGGGAAGAGACCCAGTACTTC. Translating gives CASSLAVGGEETQYF. The chain has TRBV7-9 and TRBJ2-5, with TRBD2 identical over 7 bases. Germline CDR1 is SEHNR and CDR2 is FQNEAQ (reference sequence). The CDR3 has 15 amino acids. V was clipped by 0 bases and J by 3 bases; unmatched bases: 4.

This chain connects TRBV6-1 to TRBJ2-7, with D perhaps TRBD2 (6 bases). V gave up 6 bases and J gave up 0 bases, with 9 bases separating them. The CDR3 runs to 13 residues. Germline-derived CDR1 and CDR2 are MNHNS and SASEGT. CDR3 coding DNA: TGTGCCAGCAGGCAGCGGGCCTCCTACGAGCAGTACTTC. Amino acids: CASRQRASYEQYF.